The 9 T cell receptor beta chains below come from one sample, sequenced in a study of T cells in Graves' hyperthyroidism and ophthalmopathy. Amplification targeted TCR beta CDR3 regions from RNA transcripts. Initially, a first-round RT-PCR of the TCR CDR3 employed the HTBI primer set. TCRdb fed the multiplex PCR reads into MiXCR, producing one record per CDR3 protein. This table has 550,000 to 800,000 distinct CDR3 sequences, 16% appearing once. Sequencing was carried out using blood. These receptors were collected from a young man with Graves' hyperthyroidism.

Remarks on this clonotype: This may be a read error, as it is one base from a much larger clone. The gene calls are TRBV20-1 and TRBJ1-1, with D possibly being TRBD1 (5 bases). The germline V gene has CDR1 DFQATT and CDR2 SNEGSKA (reference sequence). V was clipped by 6 bases and J by 4 bases, with 15 bases between them. This CDR3 contains 13 residues. CDR3 protein: CSAALRESTEAFF. Written as DNA, the CDR3 is TGCAGTGCAGCCCTCAGGGAGAGCACTGAAGCTTTCTTT.

V gene TRBV5-5 combines with J gene TRBJ2-1; 10 bases are a match to TRBD2. Germline assignment: CDR1 SGHKS and CDR2 YYEKEE (reference sequence). Trimming cost V 5 bases and J 7 bases; bases outside gene matches: 12. CDR3 length equals 16 residues. CDR3 protein: CASRAWGAGGPNEQFF. The CDR3 DNA is TGTGCCAGCAGAGCGTGGGGAGCGGGAGGGCCAAATGAGCAGTTCTTC. Filled out from reference TRBV5-5 and TRBJ2-1, the complete variable domain reads DAGVTQSPTHLIKTRGQQVTLRCSPISGHKSVSWYQQVLGQGPQFIFQYYEKEERGRGNFPDRFSARQFPNYSSELNVNALLLGDSALYLCASRAWGAGGPNEQFFGPGTRLTVL.

In nucleotides, the CDR3 is TGTGCCAGTAGTACCCTGAACAGGGCTGGTGGCTACACCTTC. It codes for CASSTLNRAGGYTF. V is TRBV19 and J is TRBJ1-2, with D possibly TRBD1 on 6 matching bases. The CDR3 has 14 residues. With 4 bases removed from V and 7 bases from J, the gap between germline ends came to 16 bases. The germline gives CDR1 LNHDA, CDR2 SQIVND (reference sequence).

The V gene is TRBV24-1, the J gene TRBJ2-1; TRBD1 matches 7 bases. With V trimmed by 5 bases and J by 6 bases, 9 bases remained unmatched. This CDR3 comprises 15 residues. CDR1 is KGHDR, CDR2 SFDVKD, per germline. CDR3 sequence reads: CATSAPGQQFNEQFF. In DNA, the CDR3 is TGTGCCACCAGTGCCCCGGGACAGCAATTCAATGAGCAGTTCTTC.

This clonotype occurred many times. This chain uses TRBV7-9 with TRBJ2-3, with TRBD2 identical over 8 bases. CDR1 SEHNR and CDR2 FQNEAQ come from the germline V gene (reference sequence). This CDR3 is built from 14 residues. J was trimmed by 6 bases and V by 5 bases; bases with no gene match: 7. CDR3 protein: CASSPSSGTDTQYF. In nucleotides, the CDR3 is TGTGCCAGCAGCCCCAGTAGCGGGACGGATACGCAGTATTTT.

The chain uses TRBV5-5 and TRBJ2-1, with D tentatively TRBD2 (5 bases). The CDR3 consists of 13 residues. V lost 4 bases to trimming and J lost 13 bases, with 18 bases between them. The germline gives CDR1 SGHKS, CDR2 YYEKEE (reference sequence). The CDR3 nucleotides read TGTGCCAGCAGCCGCGAGAGGGTAGGCGGACAGTTCTTC. It is translated as CASSRERVGGQFF.

The chain has TRBV28 and TRBJ1-1; D gene uncertain. CDR3 length: 14 residues. The V gene's germline CDR1 is MDHEN and CDR2 SYDVKM. Trimming stripped 3 bases from V and 0 bases from J, with 8 bases between. Here the CDR3 reads CASSFISVNTEAFF. In DNA, the CDR3 is TGTGCCAGCAGTTTTATTAGTGTGAACACTGAAGCTTTCTTT.

This clonotype turned up a few times. This chain uses TRBV10-3 with TRBJ2-1; D is uncertain. Germline V gene data show CDR1 as ENHRY and CDR2 as SYGVKD. The CDR3 loop spans 15 amino acids. The ends were cut back, 11 bases at V and 0 bases at J, with 17 bases in the middle. CDR3 sequence: CASRRPFSSYNEQFF. CDR3 in DNA: TGTGCCTCTCGCCGGCCGTTCAGCTCCTACAATGAGCAGTTCTTC.

There are many counts of this clonotype. The genes are TRBV7-9 and TRBJ2-2; D is unresolved. Trimming removed 0 bases from V and 7 bases from J, with 6 bases in between. The CDR3 has 13 amino acids. Looked up from germline, CDR1 is SEHNR and CDR2 is FQNEAQ (reference sequence). CDR3 nucleotide sequence: TGTGCCAGCAGCTTAGCGAACGGCGGGGAGCTGTTTTTT. Translated: CASSLANGGELFF. Full variable domain (missing parts from reference TRBV7-9 and TRBJ2-2): DTGVSQNPRHKITKRGQNVTFRCDPISEHNRLYWYRQTLGQGPEFLTYFQNEAQLEKSRLLSDRFSAERPKGSFSTLEIQRTEQGDSAMYLCASSLANGGELFFGEGSRLTVL.